This T cell receptor beta chain was recovered during a study of PD-1 blockade in classical Hodgkin lymphoma. This sample's time point: newly diagnosed, previously untreated cHL patient sample. From thawed PBMCs, CD4+ T cells were purified using magnetic negative selection. Untreated, newly diagnosed classical Hodgkin lymphoma PBMCs were comparators. Study-level points and caveats: Underlying causes for the observed repertoire differences were not defined, possibly disease activity or prior therapy. Newly diagnosed patients were reported to exhibit reduced baseline TCR diversity relative to healthy donors.

Profiling relied on immunoSEQ multiplex PCR, and the TCRdb table lists in-frame clones only, not all of them. Seen here are under 35,000 clones, approximately 90% observed once, and the top ten hold about 1.2%. As for this clone: Its antigen is currently unknown.

The clonotype comes from a human donor with classical Hodgkin lymphoma. Sequencing used CD4+ T cells from blood.

CDR3 sequence: CASTSRVDDTEAFF. DNA for the CDR3: TGTGCCAGCACGTCGCGGGTTGATGACACTGAAGCTTTCTTT. V is TRBV5-4 and J is TRBJ1-1; unclear D gene. The CDR3 is made up of 14 amino acids. V gave up 6 bases and J gave up 3 bases, with 15 bases separating them. CDR1 SGHNT and CDR2 YYREEE come from the germline V gene (reference sequence).